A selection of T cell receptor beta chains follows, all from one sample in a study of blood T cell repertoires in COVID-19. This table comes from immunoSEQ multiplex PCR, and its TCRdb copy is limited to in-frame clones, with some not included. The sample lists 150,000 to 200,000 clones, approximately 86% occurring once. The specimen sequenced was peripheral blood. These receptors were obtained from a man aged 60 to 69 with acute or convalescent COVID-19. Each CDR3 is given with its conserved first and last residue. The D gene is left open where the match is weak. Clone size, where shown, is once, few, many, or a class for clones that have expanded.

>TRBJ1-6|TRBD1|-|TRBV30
TGTGCCCACAGGGGGCAGGATTCACCCCTCCACTTT
CAHRGQDSPLHF
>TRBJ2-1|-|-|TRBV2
TGTGCCAGCAGTGAAAATGAGTGGGGACGGGGGACGGGTGAGCAGTTCTTC
CASSENEWGRGTGEQFF
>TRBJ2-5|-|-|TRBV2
TGTGCCAGCAGTGTGTGGGCAGACCAAGAGACCCAGTACTTC
CASSVWADQETQYF
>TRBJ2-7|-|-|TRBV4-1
TGCGCCAGCAGCCACGCACAGGGTTACGAGCAGTACTTC
CASSHAQGYEQYF
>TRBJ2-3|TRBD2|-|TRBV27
TGTGCCAGCAGTCATCGGACTAGCGGGATTCACGGGGATGTGATGTGGTACACAGATACGCAGTATTTT
CASSHRTSGIHGDVMWYTDTQYF
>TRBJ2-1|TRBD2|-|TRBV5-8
TGTGCCAGCACCCCGGGGAGGGGAGGCAACTCCTACAATGAGCAGTTCTTC
CASTPGRGGNSYNEQFF
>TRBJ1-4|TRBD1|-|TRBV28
TGTGCCAGCAGTTATTTGGGGGTGGCAGGGGGCGCGGAGGGGCATAATGAAAAACTGTTTTTT
CASSYLGVAGGAEGHNEKLFF
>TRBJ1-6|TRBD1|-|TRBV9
TGTGCCAGCAGCGTAGTCCCCGGGACAGGGGATTCACCCCTCCACTTT
CASSVVPGTGDSPLHF
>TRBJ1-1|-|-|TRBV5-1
TGCGCCAGCAGCTCCCGGGGTTCGAGGACTGAAGCTTTCTTT
CASSSRGSRTEAFF
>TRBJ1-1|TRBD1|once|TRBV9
TGTGCCAGCAGCGTTTCCGGGACAGGGGCGACTGAAGCTTTCTTT
CASSVSGTGATEAFF
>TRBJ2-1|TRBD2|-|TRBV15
TGTGCCACCAGCAGAGAGGCTAGCGGCTTATTAGATGAGCAGTTCTTC
CATSREASGLLDEQFF
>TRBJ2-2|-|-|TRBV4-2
TGTGCCAGCAGCCAAGTTCGGGGGAACACCGGGGAGCTGTTTTTT
CASSQVRGNTGELFF
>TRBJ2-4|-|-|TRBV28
TGTGCCAGCAGGTCGCATCAGGGATGGGAAAACATTCAGTACTTC
CASRSHQGWENIQYF
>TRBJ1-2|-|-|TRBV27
TGTGCCAGCAGTTTATACCGGGGGTCCTATGGCTACACCTTC
CASSLYRGSYGYTF
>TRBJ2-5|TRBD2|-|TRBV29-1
TGCAGCGTTGAGGTACAAGCGGGAGGACGGACCCAGTACTTC
CSVEVQAGGRTQYF
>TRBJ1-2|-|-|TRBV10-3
TGTGCCATCAGTGAGACAGGCCAAGTCTATGGCTACACCTTC
CAISETGQVYGYTF
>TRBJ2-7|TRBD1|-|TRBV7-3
TGTGCCAGCAGCACCGGACAGGGCTACGAGCAGTACTTC
CASSTGQGYEQYF
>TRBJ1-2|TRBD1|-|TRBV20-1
TGCAGTGCTACTGACTATAACAGGGGCAACTATGGCTACACCTTC
CSATDYNRGNYGYTF
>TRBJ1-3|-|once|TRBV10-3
TGTGCCATCAGCTGGGAGGCTGGAAACACCATATATTTT
CAISWEAGNTIYF
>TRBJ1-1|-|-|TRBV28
TGTGCCAGCAGTTTATCCCCAGGGGTGGGGAACACTGAAGCTTTCTTT
CASSLSPGVGNTEAFF
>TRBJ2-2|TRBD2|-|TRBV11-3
TGTGCCAGCAGCTACGGACTAGCGGGAGGGGAGCTGTTTTTT
CASSYGLAGGELFF
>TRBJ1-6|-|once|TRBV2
TGTGCCAGCAGTCAGGGGCCAGCTTCACCCCTCCACTTT
CASSQGPASPLHF
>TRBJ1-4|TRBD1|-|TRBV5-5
TGTGCCAGCAGCTTGGGGACAGGTGGCCGATCAACTAATGAAAAACTGTTTTTT
CASSLGTGGRSTNEKLFF
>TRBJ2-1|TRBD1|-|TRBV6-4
TGTGCCAGCAGCCTAGGGACAGATTACAATGAGCAGTTCTTC
CASSLGTDYNEQFF
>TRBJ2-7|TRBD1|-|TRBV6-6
TGTGCCAGCAGTACCGGCCCCGACAGGGGGCGTTACGAGCAGTACTTC
CASSTGPDRGRYEQYF
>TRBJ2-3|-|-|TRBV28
TGTGCCAGCAGGCAAACAGGGTTGGGAGATACGCAGTATTTT
CASRQTGLGDTQYF
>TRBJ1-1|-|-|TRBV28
TGTGCCAGCAGTTCGCAGGGTCTTACTGAAGCTTTCTTT
CASSSQGLTEAFF
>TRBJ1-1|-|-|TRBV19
TGTGCCAGTAGTGTCAGGGAAGTGAACACTGAAGCTTTCTTT
CASSVREVNTEAFF
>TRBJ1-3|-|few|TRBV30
TGTGCCTGGAGTTTTCGTCCGCGCTCTGGAAACACCATATATTTT
CAWSFRPRSGNTIYF
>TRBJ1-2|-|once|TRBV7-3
TGTGCCGACATCCCAGCAGGCAGTCATGGCTACACCTTC
CADIPAGSHGYTF
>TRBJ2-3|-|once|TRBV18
TGTGCCAGCTCACCATTACAAAGCACAGATACGCAGTATTTT
CASSPLQSTDTQYF
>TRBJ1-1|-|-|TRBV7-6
TGTGCCAGCAGCTCTTCCCCGGCCGGAGCCACTGAAGCTTTCTTT
CASSSSPAGATEAFF
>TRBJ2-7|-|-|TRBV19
TGTGCCAGTAGTATCACCAGGGACTACGAGCAGTACTTC
CASSITRDYEQYF
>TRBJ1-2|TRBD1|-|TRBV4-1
TGCGCCAGCAGCTATGACAGGGAGGCGTTTAACTATGGCTACACCTTC
CASSYDREAFNYGYTF
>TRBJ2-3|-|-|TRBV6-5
TGTGCCAGCAGTTCAGGCGAGGATACGCAGTATTTT
CASSSGEDTQYF
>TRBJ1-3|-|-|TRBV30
TGTGCCTGGGATACAAGCTCTGGAAACACCATATATTTT
CAWDTSSGNTIYF
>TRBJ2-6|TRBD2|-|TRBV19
TGTGCCAGTAGTCGTAAGACTAGCGGGAACTCTGGGGCCAACGTCCTGACTTTC
CASSRKTSGNSGANVLTF
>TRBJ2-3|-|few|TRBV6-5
TGTGCCAGCCGGCTCCAGACTCCCCCAGATACGCAGTATTTT
CASRLQTPPDTQYF
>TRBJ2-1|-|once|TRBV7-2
TGTGCCAGCAGCTCCGGACTACCCTACAATGAGCAGTTCTTC
CASSSGLPYNEQFF
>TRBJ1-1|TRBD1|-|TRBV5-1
TGCGCCAGCAGCTTGAATACGCAGGGGGCAATAAACACTGAAGCTTTCTTT
CASSLNTQGAINTEAFF
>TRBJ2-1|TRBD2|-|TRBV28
TGTGCCAGCATTCCCAGACTAGCGGGAGGGTTCGATGAGCAGTTCTTC
CASIPRLAGGFDEQFF
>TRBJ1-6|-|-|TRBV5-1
TGCGCCAGCAGCTTGGGGGAGGATTCACCCCTCCACTTT
CASSLGEDSPLHF
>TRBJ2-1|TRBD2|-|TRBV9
TGTGCCAGCAGCGGCGGCGGGGCGGGAGGAACCTACAATGAGCAGTTCTTC
CASSGGGAGGTYNEQFF
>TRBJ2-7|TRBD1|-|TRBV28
TGTGCCAGCAGTTTATTCCCGGGACAGGGGGCTTCCTACGAGCAGTACTTC
CASSLFPGQGASYEQYF
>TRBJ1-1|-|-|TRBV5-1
TGCGCCAGCAGCTTGGGGGGCGCGGGGAACGAAGCTTTCTTT
CASSLGGAGNEAFF
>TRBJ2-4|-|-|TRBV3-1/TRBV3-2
TGTGCCAGCAGCCGAACAGAGGGAGGCAAAAACATTCAGTACTTC
CASSRTEGGKNIQYF
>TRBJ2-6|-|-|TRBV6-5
TGTGCCAGCAGCGGGAGTTCTGGGGCCAACGTCCTGACTTTC
CASSGSSGANVLTF